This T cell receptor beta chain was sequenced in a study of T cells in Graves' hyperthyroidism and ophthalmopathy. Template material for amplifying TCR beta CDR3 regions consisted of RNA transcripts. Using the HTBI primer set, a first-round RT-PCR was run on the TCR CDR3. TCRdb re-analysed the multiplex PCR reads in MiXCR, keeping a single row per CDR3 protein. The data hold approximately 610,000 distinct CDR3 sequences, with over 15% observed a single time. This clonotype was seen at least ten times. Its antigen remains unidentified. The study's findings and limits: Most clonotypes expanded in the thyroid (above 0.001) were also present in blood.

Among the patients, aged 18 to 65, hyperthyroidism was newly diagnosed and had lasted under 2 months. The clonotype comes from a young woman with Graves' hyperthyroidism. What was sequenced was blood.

The CDR3 nucleotides are TGTGCCAGCAGCTTAGTACTATCAGGGTACTATGGCTACACCTTC. It specifies CASSLVLSGYYGYTF. This chain links TRBV7-8 with TRBJ1-2; weak D call: TRBD1 (5 bases). The CDR3 is made up of 15 amino acids. Germline V gives CDR1 SGHVS, CDR2 FQNEAQ. The V and J ends lost 1 base and 3 bases respectively, with 12 bases between them.